Listed below are T cell receptor beta chains from one sample, sequenced in a study of technical replicates of blood from four donors. This table comes from immunoSEQ multiplex PCR, and its TCRdb copy is limited to in-frame clones, with some not included. The table has some 76,000 clones, under 99% seen once. Sequences were obtained from T cells isolated from PBMCs. The receptors were sampled from a human donor in good health. Both conserved end residues are part of each CDR3. The order of the fields is V gene, clone size, D gene, J gene, CDR3 protein, CDR3 DNA. A D gene is named only where the DNA matches it firmly. The size entry is marked missing in some rows and otherwise reads once, few, many or a size class.

V: TRBV6-5; size: .; D: .; J: TRBJ2-2; CDR3: CASSYSSTGELFF; DNA: TGTGCCAGCAGTTACTCCTCCACCGGGGAGCTGTTTTTT
V: TRBV7-3; size: .; D: TRBD2; J: TRBJ2-3; CDR3: CASSLTSSGITDTQYF; DNA: TGTGCCAGCAGCTTAACCTCTAGCGGAATCACAGATACGCAGTATTTT
V: TRBV4-1; size: .; D: TRBD2; J: TRBJ2-3; CDR3: CASSPSAGGPDTQYF; DNA: TGCGCCAGCAGCCCCTCCGCGGGAGGCCCAGATACGCAGTATTTT
V: TRBV6-6; size: .; D: .; J: TRBJ2-2; CDR3: CASRLTNTGELFF; DNA: TGTGCCAGCCGTTTAACGAACACCGGGGAGCTGTTTTTT
V: TRBV10-3; size: .; D: TRBD1; J: TRBJ2-7; CDR3: CAISVTGVAYEQYF; DNA: TGTGCCATCAGTGTGACAGGGGTCGCCTACGAGCAGTACTTC
V: TRBV7-9; size: once; D: .; J: TRBJ1-1; CDR3: CASSFNEAFF; DNA: TGTGCCAGCAGCTTTAATGAAGCTTTCTTT
V: TRBV11-2; size: .; D: TRBD2; J: TRBJ2-2; CDR3: CASSLDDSGINTGELFF; DNA: TGTGCCAGCAGCTTAGATGATAGCGGGATAAACACCGGGGAGCTGTTTTTT
V: TRBV7-8; size: .; D: .; J: TRBJ2-3; CDR3: CASSPIATDTQYF; DNA: TGTGCCAGCAGCCCGATAGCCACAGATACGCAGTATTTT
V: TRBV7-9; size: .; D: .; J: TRBJ2-7; CDR3: CAATLGGGRDEQYF; DNA: TGTGCCGCTACACTCGGGGGAGGAAGAGACGAGCAGTACTTC
V: TRBV2; size: .; D: .; J: TRBJ1-4; CDR3: CASSESADTDEKLFF; DNA: TGTGCCAGCAGTGAGTCCGCGGACACGGACGAAAAACTGTTTTTT
V: TRBV19; size: .; D: .; J: TRBJ1-1; CDR3: CASSPPQTPPVTEAFF; DNA: TGTGCCAGTAGTCCCCCACAGACCCCTCCGGTCACTGAAGCTTTCTTT
V: TRBV9; size: .; D: .; J: TRBJ2-1; CDR3: CASSESVGQGHNEQFF; DNA: TGTGCCAGCAGCGAAAGTGTGGGGCAGGGCCACAATGAGCAGTTCTTC
V: TRBV15; size: once; D: .; J: TRBJ2-3; CDR3: CATSPSRDTQYF; DNA: TGTGCCACCAGCCCTTCGCGGGATACGCAGTATTTT
V: TRBV19; size: .; D: .; J: TRBJ1-2; CDR3: CASRSLAHGYTF; DNA: TGTGCCAGTAGAAGCCTCGCCCATGGCTACACCTTC
V: TRBV5-4; size: .; D: .; J: TRBJ2-7; CDR3: CASSLDQGPYEQYF; DNA: TGTGCCAGCAGTTTAGACCAGGGCCCCTACGAGCAGTACTTC
V: TRBV29-1; size: .; D: TRBD1; J: TRBJ2-1; CDR3: CSVAGGSYNEQFF; DNA: TGCAGCGTTGCAGGGGGCTCTTACAATGAGCAGTTCTTC
V: TRBV5-4; size: .; D: TRBD1; J: TRBJ2-2; CDR3: CASRGGQGYTGELFF; DNA: TGTGCCAGCAGGGGGGGACAGGGATACACCGGGGAGCTGTTTTTT
V: TRBV7-3; size: .; D: TRBD2; J: TRBJ2-7; CDR3: CASSEAGTSGINEQYF; DNA: TGTGCCAGCAGCGAAGCCGGGACTAGCGGGATAAACGAGCAGTACTTC
V: TRBV25-1; size: .; D: .; J: TRBJ1-5; CDR3: CASSTYSNQPQHF; DNA: TGTGCCAGCAGTACATATAGCAATCAGCCCCAGCATTTT
V: TRBV6-4; size: .; D: TRBD1; J: TRBJ1-2; CDR3: CASSDSTRRGGRSGYTF; DNA: TGTGCCAGCAGTGACTCGACGAGAAGAGGGGGCCGAAGTGGCTACACCTTC
V: TRBV28; size: .; D: TRBD1; J: TRBJ2-1; CDR3: CASSFWDSHNEQFF; DNA: TGTGCCAGCAGTTTTTGGGACAGTCACAATGAGCAGTTCTTC
V: TRBV9; size: .; D: .; J: TRBJ1-1; CDR3: CASSSRQTGNTEAFF; DNA: TGTGCCAGCAGCTCCAGACAGACGGGGAACACTGAAGCTTTCTTT
V: TRBV15; size: .; D: .; J: TRBJ2-5; CDR3: CATSRERGGSQYQETQYF; DNA: TGTGCCACCAGCAGAGAAAGGGGGGGGTCTCAGTACCAAGAGACCCAGTACTTC
V: TRBV4-2; size: .; D: TRBD2; J: TRBJ2-1; CDR3: CASSQQSGRNEQFF; DNA: TGTGCCAGCAGCCAACAAAGCGGGAGGAATGAGCAGTTCTTC
V: TRBV27; size: .; D: TRBD2; J: TRBJ2-7; CDR3: CASSLSTSGAYEQYF; DNA: TGTGCCAGCAGTTTATCGACTAGCGGGGCTTACGAGCAGTACTTC
V: TRBV6-5; size: .; D: TRBD2; J: TRBJ2-7; CDR3: CASRIVAGERGVQYF; DNA: TGTGCCAGCAGGATCGTAGCGGGAGAACGAGGAGTGCAGTACTTC
V: TRBV5-1; size: once; D: TRBD2; J: TRBJ2-1; CDR3: CASSLTSGGYNEQFF; DNA: TGCGCCAGCAGCCTGACTAGCGGGGGTTACAATGAGCAGTTCTTC
V: TRBV28; size: .; D: .; J: TRBJ2-5; CDR3: CASSSTGYQETQYF; DNA: TGTGCCAGCAGTTCTACAGGGTACCAAGAGACCCAGTACTTC
V: TRBV5-1; size: .; D: TRBD1; J: TRBJ2-2; CDR3: CASSPKDRVDTGELFF; DNA: TGCGCCAGCAGCCCGAAAGACAGGGTTGACACCGGGGAGCTGTTTTTT
V: TRBV7-9; size: .; D: .; J: TRBJ1-4; CDR3: CASSLGVSGEKLFF; DNA: TGTGCCAGCAGCTTAGGCGTGTCGGGGGAAAAACTGTTTTTT
V: TRBV5-8; size: .; D: TRBD1; J: TRBJ2-5; CDR3: CASSRGQLGETQYF; DNA: TGTGCCAGCAGCAGGGGACAGCTGGGAGAGACCCAGTACTTC
V: TRBV28; size: .; D: .; J: TRBJ1-5; CDR3: CASSLAENQPQHF; DNA: TGTGCCAGCAGTTTAGCAGAAAATCAGCCCCAGCATTTT
V: TRBV28; size: .; D: .; J: TRBJ2-7; CDR3: CASRYGIAPYEQYF; DNA: TGTGCCAGCAGATACGGTATAGCCCCCTACGAGCAGTACTTC
V: TRBV7-3; size: once; D: .; J: TRBJ2-5; CDR3: CASSSEGHTGETQYF; DNA: TGTGCCAGCAGCTCGGAAGGACATACGGGCGAGACCCAGTACTTC
V: TRBV10-3; size: .; D: TRBD1; J: TRBJ1-2; CDR3: CAISEGQGGSYGYTF; DNA: TGTGCCATCAGCGAGGGACAGGGAGGGAGCTATGGCTACACCTTC
V: TRBV19; size: once; D: .; J: TRBJ1-1; CDR3: CASSILDRRGGTTEAFF; DNA: TGTGCCAGTAGTATACTGGACAGAAGGGGAGGGACCACTGAAGCTTTCTTT
V: TRBV5-1; size: .; D: .; J: TRBJ1-1; CDR3: CASSLDQGGDTEAFF; DNA: TGCGCCAGCAGCTTGGATCAGGGAGGGGACACTGAAGCTTTCTTT
V: TRBV10-3; size: .; D: TRBD1; J: TRBJ1-1; CDR3: CAISESPQGIRTEAFF; DNA: TGTGCCATCAGTGAGTCTCCACAGGGGATTCGGACTGAAGCTTTCTTT